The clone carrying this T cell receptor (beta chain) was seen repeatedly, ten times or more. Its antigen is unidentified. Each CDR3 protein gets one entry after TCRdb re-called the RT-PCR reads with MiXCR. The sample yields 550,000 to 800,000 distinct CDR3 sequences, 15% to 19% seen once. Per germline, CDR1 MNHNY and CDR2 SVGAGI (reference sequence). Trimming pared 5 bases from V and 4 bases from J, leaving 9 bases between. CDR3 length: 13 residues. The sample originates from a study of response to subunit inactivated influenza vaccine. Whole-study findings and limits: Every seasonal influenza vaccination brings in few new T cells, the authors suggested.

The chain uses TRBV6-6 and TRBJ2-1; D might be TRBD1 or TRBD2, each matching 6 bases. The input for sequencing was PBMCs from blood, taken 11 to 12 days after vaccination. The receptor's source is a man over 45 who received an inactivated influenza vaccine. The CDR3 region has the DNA TGTGCCAGCAGTGGGGGGCAATACAATGAGCAGTTCTTC. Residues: CASSGGQYNEQFF.